These T cell receptor beta chains were read from a single sample in a study of vaccination and CD4 T cells after COVID-19. MiXCR, run by TCRdb on the PCR reads, gives a single entry per CDR3 protein. Of under 3,500 distinct CDR3 sequences in the sample, approximately 25% were seen once. These receptors lack a known antigen. The specimen was CD4+ T cells from blood, cultured in vitro. The receptors were sampled from a human donor in good health. Each CDR3 is given with its conserved first and last residue. Fields, in order: D gene, CDR3 length, clone size, J gene, V gene, CDR3 DNA, CDR3 protein. A D gene is named only where the DNA matches it firmly. Clone size is stated in some rows and not others, as once, few, many or a class when expanded.

- 14 few TRBJ2-3 TRBV7-8 TGTGCCAGCAGCTTTAGACAGCGCACAGATACGCAGTATTTT CASSFRQRTDTQYF
TRBD1 13 few TRBJ2-5 TRBV29-1 TGCAGCGTGGCGGACAGGACACAAGAGACCCAGTACTTC CSVADRTQETQYF
- 13 - TRBJ1-5 TRBV28 TGTGCCAGCAGTGGGGATAGCAATCAGCCCCAGCATTTT CASSGDSNQPQHF
- 14 - TRBJ2-7 TRBV18 TGTGCCAGCTCACCAGTAACAGCAACCTACGAGCAGTACTTC CASSPVTATYEQYF
- 12 - TRBJ2-1 TRBV19 TGTGCCAGTAGTTTGAGGATAAATGAGCAGTTCTTC CASSLRINEQFF
- 22 few TRBJ2-7 TRBV15 TGTGCCACCAGCAGAGATTTGGGACCGAGTGGTCTGTATTCGGTAGGGACCTACGAGCAGTACTTC CATSRDLGPSGLYSVGTYEQYF
- 13 - TRBJ2-1 TRBV6-1 TGTGCCAGCAGTAACGACCCCTACAATGAGCAGTTCTTC CASSNDPYNEQFF
TRBD2 15 few TRBJ2-5 TRBV10-3 TGTGCCATCAGGTCGGCGGGAGTTCCTCAAGAGACCCAGTACTTC CAIRSAGVPQETQYF
TRBD2 15 few TRBJ2-1 TRBV20-1 TGCAGTGCTGGTTCCAGCGGGAGCTGGAGCAATGAGCAGTTCTTC CSAGSSGSWSNEQFF
- 14 few TRBJ1-1 TRBV7-6 TGTGCCAGCTCCTCACTACAGGGAAGCACTGAAGCTTTCTTT CASSSLQGSTEAFF
- 15 - TRBJ1-3 TRBV6-1 TGTGCCAGCAGCGTTACAGGGAACTCTGGAAACACCATATATTTT CASSVTGNSGNTIYF
TRBD2 15 - TRBJ2-7 TRBV11-2 TGTGCCAGCAGCCGTACTAGCGTGAGCTCCTACGAGCAGTACTTC CASSRTSVSSYEQYF
- 14 - TRBJ2-7 TRBV20-1 TGCAGTGCCATTGGTGTAGGGACAACGAATGAGCAGTACTTC CSAIGVGTTNEQYF
- 11 - TRBJ2-1 TRBV6-5 TGTGCCAGCAGTTACCCCAATGAGCAGTTCTTC CASSYPNEQFF
- 12 medium-sized TRBJ1-2 TRBV6-1 TGTGCCAGCAGCCCTACAGGCTATGGCTACACCTTC CASSPTGYGYTF
TRBD2 17 - TRBJ2-1 TRBV7-8 TGTGCCAGCAGCCCGTACCAGACTAGCGGGGTGGGGAATGAGCAGTTCTTC CASSPYQTSGVGNEQFF
- 13 medium-sized TRBJ1-1 TRBV20-1 TGCAGTGCTAGAGCCTCAGGGGACACTGAAGCTTTCTTT CSARASGDTEAFF
- 17 - TRBJ2-4 TRBV21-1 TGTGCCAGCAGCACCCCCGGGGCCCCCCGGGCCAAAAACATTCAGTACTTC CASSTPGAPRAKNIQYF
- 13 medium-sized TRBJ1-5 TRBV6-2/TRBV6-3 TGTGCCAGCAGCAGACAGGGCAATCAGCCCCAGCATTTT CASSRQGNQPQHF
- 11 few TRBJ1-3 TRBV7-2 TGTGCCAGCAGCTCTGGAAACACCATATATTTT CASSSGNTIYF
- 13 once TRBJ1-1 TRBV5-6 TGTGCCAGCAGCTTGCAAATGAACACTGAAGCTTTCTTT CASSLQMNTEAFF
- 14 few TRBJ1-3 TRBV12-3/TRBV12-4 TGTGCCAGCAGCTTCATCTCCTCTGGAAACACCATATATTTT CASSFISSGNTIYF
- 17 - TRBJ1-1 TRBV5-4 TGTGCCAGCAGCTTGGCTCTGGGGGCGAGAGGAAACACTGAAGCTTTCTTT CASSLALGARGNTEAFF
- 12 - TRBJ2-1 TRBV24-1 TGTGCCACGAGTGACAGGGGACTAGAGCAGTTCTTC CATSDRGLEQFF
- 12 medium-sized TRBJ2-3 TRBV20-1 TGCAGTGCTAGACACCTGGGGGATACGCAGTATTTT CSARHLGDTQYF